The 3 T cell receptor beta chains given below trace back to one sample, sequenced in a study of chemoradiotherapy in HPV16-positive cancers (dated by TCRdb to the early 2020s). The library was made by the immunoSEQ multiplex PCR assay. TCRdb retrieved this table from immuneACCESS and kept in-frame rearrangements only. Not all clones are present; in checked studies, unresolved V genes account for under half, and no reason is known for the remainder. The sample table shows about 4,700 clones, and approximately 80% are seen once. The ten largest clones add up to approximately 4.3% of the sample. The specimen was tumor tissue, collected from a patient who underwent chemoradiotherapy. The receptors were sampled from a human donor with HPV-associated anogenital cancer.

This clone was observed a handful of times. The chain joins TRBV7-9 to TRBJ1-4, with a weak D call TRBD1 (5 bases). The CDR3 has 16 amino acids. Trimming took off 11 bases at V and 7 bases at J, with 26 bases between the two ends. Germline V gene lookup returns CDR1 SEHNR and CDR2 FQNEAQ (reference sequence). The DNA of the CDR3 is TGTGCCGGAGGGGTGGCAGGCGCTTACGTCGGTGAAAAACTGTTTTTT. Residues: CAGGVAGAYVGEKLFF.

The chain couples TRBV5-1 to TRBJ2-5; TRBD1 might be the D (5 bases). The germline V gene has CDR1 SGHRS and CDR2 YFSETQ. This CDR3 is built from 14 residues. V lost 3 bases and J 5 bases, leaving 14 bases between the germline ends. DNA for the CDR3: TGCGCCAGCAGCTATGAGGTGGCAGGGGAGACCCAGTACTTC. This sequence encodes CASSYEVAGETQYF.

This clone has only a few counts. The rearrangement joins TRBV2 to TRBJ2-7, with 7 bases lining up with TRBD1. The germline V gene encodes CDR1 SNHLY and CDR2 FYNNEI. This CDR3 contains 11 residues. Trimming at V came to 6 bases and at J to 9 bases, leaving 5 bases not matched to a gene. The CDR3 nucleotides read TGTGCCAGCAGACTGGGGGACAGGCAGTACTTC. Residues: CASRLGDRQYF.